This T cell receptor beta chain derives from a study of TIL therapy for anti-PD-1-resistant metastatic lung cancer. Sequencing used immunoSEQ v3. This table comes from immunoSEQ multiplex PCR, and its TCRdb copy is limited to in-frame clones, with some not included. The sample has 9,500 to 15,000 clones; 58% are singletons. This clone was counted a few times. V lost 2 bases to trimming and J lost 5 bases; unmatched junction nucleotides: 7. There are 16 residues in the CDR3. Germline CDR1 and CDR2: SGHDN and FVKESK. The sample's time point: pre-treatment sample, taken before nivolumab and TIL therapy. Pleural nodules or supraclavicular lymph nodes made up most of the excised metastases sampled.

The chain is built from TRBV14 and TRBJ2-2, with 8 bases identical to TRBD1. Source: tumor tissue, taken at baseline. The receptor was isolated from a person aged 25-85 years with non-small cell lung cancer. The DNA for the CDR3 is TGTGCCAGCAGCCAAATTCAGGGGGCTGGGACCGGGGAGCTGTTTTTT. It encodes CASSQIQGAGTGELFF.